This T cell receptor beta chain originates from a study of PD-L1 blockade in urothelial cancer. In the study overall: T cells were recovered from blood samples at a median of roughly 150,000.

This clone has just a few counts. TCRdb's copy holds only in-frame clones and misses some; the assay was immunoSEQ multiplex PCR. The table shows approximately 71,000 clones, with less than 90% occurring only once. The sequence came from a man aged 60 to 69 with urothelial cancer. Here the sequenced sample was PBMCs, taken around atezolizumab (anti-PD-L1) treatment.

The CDR3 DNA reads as TGTGCCAGCAGTGAAGGAACAAGCAATCAGCCCCAGCATTTT. Translating gives CASSEGTSNQPQHF. V gene TRBV2 combines with J gene TRBJ1-5; D ambiguous. This CDR3 is 14 amino acids long. Germline CDR1 is SNHLY and CDR2 is FYNNEI. Trimming shortened V by 1 base and J by 1 base, and 5 bases separated the two germline ends.